The clone carrying this TCR beta chain was seen many times. Its antigen is undetermined. Trimming stripped 7 bases from V and 10 bases from J, with 17 bases between. This CDR3 is 13 amino acids long. The data were obtained in a study of identical twins. The study, taken as a whole, reports: For monozygotic twins, models underestimated out-of-frame TCR alpha sharing.

TCRdb re-analysed the 5' RACE reads in MiXCR, keeping a single row per CDR3 protein. The table has 250,000 to 350,000 distinct CDR3 sequences, roughly 9.8% seen once; the top ten hold roughly 7%. These data also featured in a second study, about yellow fever vaccine responses in identical twins.

The sequenced sample consisted of CD8+ T cells sorted from blood. This TCR derives from a young woman in good health. The chain links TRBV12-3 or TRBV12-4 to TRBJ2-1; D remains unclear. CDR3: CASTLGLEDEQFF. CDR3 coding DNA: TGTGCCAGCACCTTAGGGCTGGAAGACGAGCAGTTCTTC.